This T cell receptor (beta chain) appears in the sequencing data of a study of blood T cell repertoires in COVID-19 (TCRdb year 2020). Some background on the complete study: Samples covering the acute and convalescent phases of COVID-19 were provided by collaborators in the United States, Italy and Spain. The prospective study material was composed of cDNA or gDNA derived from T cells, B-cell-depleted T cells, or PBMCs. Subjects who had been exposed to COVID-19, were actively infected with it, or had recovered from it provided the deeply sampled blood TCRbeta repertoires that made up the dataset. A freely available public database, intended as a resource for researchers studying the immune response to SARS-CoV-2, is where the repertoires were released. The samples were drawn from two sources: the first 160 participants of the ongoing ImmuneRACE study, and 1,200 or so subjects contributed by 6 global collaborators. Sample metadata almost always included a de-identified subject ID, COVID-19 status, age in years and sex. Where available, HLA class I and class II types were obtained from metadata supplied by the sample provider rather than from assay-based typing.

For this clone: Its antigen specificity is not known. Base qualities are not provided; no much larger clone lies one nucleotide away.

CDR1 is given as SQVTM and CDR2 as ANQGSEA, both from the germline V gene. The CDR3 covers 15 residues, taking in both the cysteine and the phenylalanine. The DNA shown is the 45-base CDR3, in frame from base 1. Unmatched junction bases come to 12, with V trimmed by 7 bases and J by 4 bases. TCRbeta CDR3 regions were amplified from genomic DNA by means of the immunoSEQ Assay, a bias-controlled multiplex PCR. The authors processed their data as follows. The number of nucleated cells in each sample was estimated by amplification of reference gene primers within the assay. Sequence reads were collapsed and filtered to measure the absolute abundance of every unique TCRbeta CDR3 rearrangement. Productive Simpson clonality was computed per sample as the square root of Simpson's diversity index over productive rearrangements. TCRdb re-hosts the immuneACCESS table, in-frame sequences only. Its copies lack some clones; in the studies checked, an unresolved V gene accounts for under half of them, and the cause for the rest is not known. V, J and clone size are those of that table, while D and trimming were read from the DNA. The sample table shows 430,000 or so clones, and approximately 90% are seen once. The ten largest account for 1.5% to 2% of the sample.

Enrolling through a virtual design, the prospective study's participants ranged in age from roughly 18 to 90 years and lived across 24 United States geographic areas. Cohort assignment in the prospective study relied on participant-reported clinical history from a screening survey and a study questionnaire. Recovered participants in ImmuneRACE Cohort 3 were defined by two consecutive negative NP/OP PCR tests, clearance by a healthcare professional, or resolution of symptoms. In the prospective study, mobile phlebotomists collected whole blood, serum and a nasopharyngeal or oropharyngeal swab from each participant. Participants in the prospective study had the option to provide additional blood draws and questionnaires over a roughly 2-month period. Prospective study blood samples were shipped either frozen or at room temperature before DNA extraction. The research as a whole found: The amount of clinical and demographic metadata varied by source and participant and was provided uncurated.

The chain joins TRBV29-1 to TRBJ2-3, with 9 junctional bases fitting TRBD2. The sequenced material came from PBMCs or T cells enriched from blood (not recorded which). The origin of this receptor is a woman aged 35 to 49 who had recovered from COVID-19. The DNA is as follows: TGCAGCGGGAAGACTAGCGGAGAGGTGGCAGATACGCAGTATTTT. Its protein product is CSGKTSGEVADTQYF.